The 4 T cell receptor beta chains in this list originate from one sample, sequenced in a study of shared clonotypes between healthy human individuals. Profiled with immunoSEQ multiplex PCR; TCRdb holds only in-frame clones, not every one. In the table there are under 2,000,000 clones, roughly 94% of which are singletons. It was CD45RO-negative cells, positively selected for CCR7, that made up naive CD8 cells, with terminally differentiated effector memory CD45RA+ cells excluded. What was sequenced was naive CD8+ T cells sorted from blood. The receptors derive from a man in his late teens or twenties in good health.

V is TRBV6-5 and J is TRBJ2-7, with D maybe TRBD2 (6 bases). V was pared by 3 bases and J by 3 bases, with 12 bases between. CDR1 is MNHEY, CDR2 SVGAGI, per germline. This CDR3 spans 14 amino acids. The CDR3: CASSYAGGNYEQYF. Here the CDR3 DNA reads TGTGCCAGCAGTTATGCAGGAGGGAACTACGAGCAGTACTTC.

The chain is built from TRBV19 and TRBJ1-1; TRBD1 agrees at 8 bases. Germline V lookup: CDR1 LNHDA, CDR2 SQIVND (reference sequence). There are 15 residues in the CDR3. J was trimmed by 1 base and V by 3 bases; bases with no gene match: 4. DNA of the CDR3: TGTGCCAGTAGTATCTTACAGGGGGGGAACACTGAAGCTTTCTTT. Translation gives CASSILQGGNTEAFF.

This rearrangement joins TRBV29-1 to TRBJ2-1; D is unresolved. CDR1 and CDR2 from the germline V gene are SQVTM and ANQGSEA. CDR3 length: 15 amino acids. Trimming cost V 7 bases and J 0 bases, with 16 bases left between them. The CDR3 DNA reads TGCAGCGCCGAAGTCAGCTTGAGCTCCTACAATGAGCAGTTCTTC. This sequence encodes CSAEVSLSSYNEQFF.

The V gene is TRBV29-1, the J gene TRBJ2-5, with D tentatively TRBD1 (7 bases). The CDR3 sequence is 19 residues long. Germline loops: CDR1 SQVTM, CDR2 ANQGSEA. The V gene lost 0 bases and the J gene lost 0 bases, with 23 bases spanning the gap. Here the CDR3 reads CSVEDWERGPGGYQETQYF. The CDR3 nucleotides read TGCAGCGTTGAAGATTGGGAGAGGGGGCCCGGGGGATACCAAGAGACCCAGTACTTC.